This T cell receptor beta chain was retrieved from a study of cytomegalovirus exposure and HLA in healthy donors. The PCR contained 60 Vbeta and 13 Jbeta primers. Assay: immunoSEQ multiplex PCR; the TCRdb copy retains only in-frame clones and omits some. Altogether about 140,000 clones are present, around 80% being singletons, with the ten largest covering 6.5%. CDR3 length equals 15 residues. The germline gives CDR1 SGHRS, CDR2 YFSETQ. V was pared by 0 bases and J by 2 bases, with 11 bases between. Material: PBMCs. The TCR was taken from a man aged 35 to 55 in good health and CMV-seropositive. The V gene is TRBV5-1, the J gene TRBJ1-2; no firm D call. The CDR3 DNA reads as TGCGCCAGCAGCTTGGACGGGATGCTGAACTATGGCTACACCTTC. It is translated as CASSLDGMLNYGYTF.